The 22 T cell receptor beta chains in this list originate from one sample, sequenced in a study of identical twins. Each CDR3 protein gets one entry after TCRdb re-called the 5' RACE reads with MiXCR. The table records approximately 1.8 million distinct CDR3 sequences, 25% to 35% of them present only once. The specimen sequenced was cord blood. Receptor source: a newborn girl in good health.

The chain has TRBV11-2 and TRBJ2-1; possible D gene TRBD1, 6 bases. Germline V gene sequence: CDR1 SGHAT, CDR2 FQNNGV. V was cut by 1 base and J by 6 bases, with 13 bases left in between. The CDR3 spans 15 residues. The CDR3 DNA follows: TGTGCCAGCAGCTTAGCCTCCCTGGGGGCCAATGAGCAGTTCTTC. Its protein product is CASSLASLGANEQFF. The variable domain in full, with the rest retrieved from reference TRBV11-2 and TRBJ2-1, is EAGVAQSPRYKIIEKRQSVAFWCNPISGHATLYWYQQILGQGPKLLIQFQNNGVVDDSQLPKDRFSAERLKGVDSTLKIQPAKLEDSAVYLCASSLASLGANEQFFGPGTRLTVL.

The chain uses TRBV20-1 and TRBJ2-3, with TRBD2 as a possible D gene (7 bases). Deletions cut 6 bases from V and 2 bases from J, with 15 bases between. Germline values: CDR1 DFQATT, CDR2 SNEGSKA (reference sequence). This CDR3 region has 14 residues. CDR3 DNA sequence: TGCAGTGCCGCCAGAGGGGGGGCCACAGATACGCAGTATTTT. Translating it yields CSAARGGATDTQYF.

The J gene is TRBJ2-3, the V gene TRBV27, with TRBD2 identical over 10 bases. The CDR3 spans 16 residues. With 5 bases clipped from V and 5 bases from J, the junction kept 10 bases outside the gene matches. Looked up from germline, CDR1 is MNHEY and CDR2 is SMNVEV (reference sequence). CDR3 amino acids: CASSPEGAGGIDTQYF. CDR3 bases: TGTGCCAGCAGTCCAGAAGGAGCGGGGGGGATAGATACGCAGTATTTT.

This clonotype was recorded once. The chain has TRBV6-2 or TRBV6-3 and TRBJ2-3, with 8 bases aligning to TRBD2. This CDR3 contains 17 residues. Germline V lookup: CDR1 MNHEY, CDR2 SVGEGT. J was trimmed by 3 bases and V by 0 bases; bases with no gene match: 8. The CDR3 DNA reads TGTGCCAGCAGTTACTCGTGGTCGGGACTAGGGACAGATACGCAGTATTTT. Translated, it gives CASSYSWSGLGTDTQYF.

This chain joins TRBV19 and TRBJ2-1, with 9 bases aligning to TRBD1. Trimming took 3 bases from V and 6 from J; bases not matched to a gene: 3. From germline, CDR1 is LNHDA and CDR2 SQIVND (reference sequence). CDR3 size: 14 residues. The CDR3 loop is CASSIATGGNEQFF. The CDR3, as DNA: TGTGCCAGTAGTATTGCGACAGGGGGCAATGAGCAGTTCTTC.

This clonotype showed up just once. The chain has TRBV6-5 and TRBJ1-1; 7 bases are a match to TRBD1. Germline V lookup: CDR1 MNHEY, CDR2 SVGAGI. The CDR3 is 15 residues long. V trimming: 2 bases; J trimming: 5 bases; junction bases outside the gene matches: 8. CDR3 sequence: CASSYRGQSHTEAFF. The CDR3 bases are TGTGCCAGCAGTTACCGGGGACAGTCCCATACTGAAGCTTTCTTT.

In its sample, this clonotype was seen a few times. This chain uses TRBV11-2 with TRBJ2-7, with D maybe TRBD2 (6 bases). The V gene's germline CDR1 is SGHAT and CDR2 FQNNGV. V shed 0 bases and J shed 0 bases, with 9 bases lying between them. This CDR3 contains 15 residues. The CDR3 region is CASSLEREVSYEQYF. The CDR3 coding sequence is TGTGCCAGCAGCTTAGAAAGGGAGGTCTCCTACGAGCAGTACTTC.

In its sample, this clonotype was seen a few times. The gene calls are TRBV4-1 and TRBJ2-3, with 8 bases matching TRBD2. CDR1 and CDR2 (germline): MGHRA, YSYEKL. Germline trimming cut 4 bases from V and 6 bases from J; bases unmatched to any gene: 15. This CDR3 region has 17 residues. CDR3 nucleotides: TGCGCCAGCAGCCTCCGGGGGCGGGAGGAAGGGCTTGATACGCAGTATTTT. Translation: CASSLRGREEGLDTQYF.

The chain uses TRBV9 and TRBJ1-4, with D perhaps TRBD1 (5 bases). CDR1 is SGDLS and CDR2 is YYNGEE in the germline V gene. Trimming pared 4 bases from V and 2 bases from J, leaving 12 bases between. CDR3 length: 15 residues. CDR3 nucleotide sequence: TGTGCCAGCAGCCAAGGACATGTTACTAATGAAAAACTGTTTTTT. Its translation: CASSQGHVTNEKLFF.

The chain joins TRBV20-1 to TRBJ1-5, with a tentative D call TRBD1 (5 bases). CDR1 and CDR2 from the germline V gene are DFQATT and SNEGSKA (reference sequence). V lost 3 bases to trimming and J lost 0 bases, with 12 bases between them. The CDR3 contains 15 residues. The CDR3 protein is CSASEQGHSNQPQHF. The CDR3 DNA sequence: TGCAGTGCTAGTGAGCAGGGCCATAGCAATCAGCCCCAGCATTTT.

The V and J genes are TRBV12-3 or TRBV12-4 and TRBJ2-1, with 8 bases that match TRBD2. The CDR3 covers 16 residues. With 7 bases clipped from V and 6 bases from J, the junction kept 14 bases outside the gene matches. The CDR3 sequence: CASTQLGTSGFNEQFF. Written as DNA, the CDR3 is TGTGCCAGCACCCAGTTGGGGACTAGTGGTTTCAATGAGCAGTTCTTC.

This CDR3 reads CASSQYSGTTNEKLFF. DNA of the CDR3: TGCGCCAGCAGCCAATATTCTGGGACAACTAATGAAAAACTGTTTTTT. This sequence joins TRBV4-1 and TRBJ1-4; D not certain. The CDR3 extends over 16 amino acids. The germline V gene has CDR1 MGHRA and CDR2 YSYEKL. V lost 2 bases to trimming and J lost 0 bases, with 10 bases between them.

The chain uses TRBV5-1 and TRBJ1-2; 7 bases fit TRBD1. Germline loops: CDR1 SGHRS, CDR2 YFSETQ. There are 15 residues in the CDR3. The trim removed 0 bases at V and 5 bases at J, leaving 7 bases unmatched. As DNA, the CDR3 is TGCGCCAGCAGCTTGGGACAGGGATATGGTTATGGCTACACCTTC. Encoded protein: CASSLGQGYGYGYTF. The full variable domain, with the rest looked up from reference TRBV5-1 and TRBJ1-2, is KAGVTQTPRYLIKTRGQQVTLSCSPISGHRSVSWYQQTPGQGLQFLFEYFSETQRNKGNFPGRFSGRQFSNSRSEMNVSTLELGDSALYLCASSLGQGYGYGYTFGSGTRLTVV.

In this sample, this clonotype turned up many times. V gene TRBV29-1 combines with J gene TRBJ2-3; no definite D call. The ends were cut back, 7 bases at V and 6 bases at J, with 11 bases in the middle. Germline loops: CDR1 SQVTM, CDR2 ANQGSEA. The CDR3 runs to 11 residues. For the CDR3, the DNA is TGCAGCGGCCTGAAAAGGGATACGCAGTATTTT. Protein: CSGLKRDTQYF.

The V gene is TRBV4-1, the J gene TRBJ2-1; no clear D gene. The germline gives CDR1 MGHRA, CDR2 YSYEKL. V was cut by 2 bases and J by 3 bases, with 8 bases left in between. The length of the CDR3 is 14 residues. Here the CDR3 DNA reads TGCGCCAGCAGCCAACTTTTGATCTACAATGAGCAGTTCTTC. As protein: CASSQLLIYNEQFF.

This clonotype has just a few counts. The chain uses TRBV20-1 and TRBJ1-5; tentative D call: TRBD1 (6 bases). The CDR3 runs to 14 residues. CDR1 and CDR2 (germline): DFQATT, SNEGSKA (reference sequence). V lost 6 bases and J lost 4, with 16 bases in between. Here the CDR3 reads CSALTGAGNQPQHF. DNA for the CDR3: TGCAGTGCCCTGACGGGGGCCGGGAATCAGCCCCAGCATTTT.

The chain couples TRBV20-1 to TRBJ1-1, with no clear D. The CDR3 contains 13 residues. Deletions cut 3 bases from V and 4 bases from J, with 12 bases between. Per germline, CDR1 DFQATT and CDR2 SNEGSKA (reference sequence). CDR3 sequence: CSARRGSGTEAFF. The CDR3 DNA is TGCAGTGCTAGGAGAGGATCGGGCACTGAAGCTTTCTTT.

This clonotype was seen a few times. The V call is TRBV9, the J call TRBJ2-3, with a possible D match to TRBD2 (5 bases). Germline loops: CDR1 SGDLS, CDR2 YYNGEE. This CDR3 spans 16 amino acids. Trimming took off 0 bases at V and 0 bases at J, with 11 bases between the two ends. As DNA, the CDR3 is TGTGCCAGCAGCGTAGGGACTGCCCTTAGCACAGATACGCAGTATTTT. Its translation: CASSVGTALSTDTQYF.

The chain recombines TRBV9 with TRBJ2-1; 11 bases are shared with TRBD2. V was clipped by 1 base and J by 7 bases; unmatched bases: 1. This CDR3 is built from 14 residues. CDR1 is SGDLS and CDR2 is YYNGEE in the germline V gene. CDR3 residues: CASSVSSGGNEQFF. The DNA of the CDR3 is TGTGCCAGCAGCGTATCTAGCGGGGGGAATGAGCAGTTCTTC.

This clonotype has a handful of counts. V gene TRBV4-1 combines with J gene TRBJ2-1; TRBD2 aligns across 7 bases. CDR3 length: 18 amino acids. J was trimmed by 1 base and V by 0 bases; bases with no gene match: 9. The V gene's germline CDR1 is MGHRA and CDR2 YSYEKL. CDR3 sequence (DNA): TGCGCCAGCAGCCAAGACTTGCGGGAGTATGGGTCCTACAATGAGCAGTTCTTC. Amino acid sequence: CASSQDLREYGSYNEQFF.

The chain uses TRBV24-1 and TRBJ2-2; D unclear. Trimming left V 5 bases short and J 0 bases short, with 6 bases between. Per germline, CDR1 KGHDR and CDR2 SFDVKD. The CDR3 runs to 14 residues. CDR3 DNA: TGTGCCACCAGTGCTGCCGCGAACACCGGGGAGCTGTTTTTT. It yields the protein CATSAAANTGELFF.

This clonotype was observed a handful of times. The chain links TRBV4-2 to TRBJ2-2; no clear D. There are 11 residues in the CDR3. V shed 3 bases and J shed 7 bases, with 3 bases lying between them. The germline V gene has CDR1 LGHNA and CDR2 YNFKEQ. CDR3 coding DNA: TGTGCCAGCAGCCATGACGGGGAGCTGTTTTTT. It is translated as CASSHDGELFF.